This is a list of T cell receptor beta chains from one sample in a study of blood T cell repertoires in COVID-19. Sequencing was performed with immunoSEQ multiplex PCR; in TCRdb, only in-frame clones are kept and a portion is missing. The sample records about 74,000 clones, around nine tenths being singletons. What was sequenced was peripheral blood. The receptors were sampled from a man aged 50 to 60 with acute or convalescent COVID-19. Both conserved end residues are part of each CDR3. A D gene is named only where the DNA matches it firmly. Clone sizes are given selectively: once, few, many, or a class where the clone is expanded.

v_gene	abundance	j_gene	d_gene	CDR3nt	CDR3aa
TRBV6-5	.	TRBJ1-1	.	TGTGCCAGCGTCGTTGGGGCCACTGAAGCTTTCTTT	CASVVGATEAFF
TRBV28	few	TRBJ1-6	.	TGTGCCACGCACCCTACAGGGAATTCACCCCTCCACTTT	CATHPTGNSPLHF
TRBV9	.	TRBJ2-3	.	TGTGCCAGCAGCCGGACTCCGCAGGGCACAGATACGCAGTATTTT	CASSRTPQGTDTQYF
TRBV7-8	.	TRBJ1-2	TRBD1	TGTGCCAGCAGCTTGGGGACAGGATCCTATGGCTACACCTTC	CASSLGTGSYGYTF
TRBV24-1	.	TRBJ2-2	TRBD2	TGTGCCACCAGTGATGGGACTAAACCCGAGACCACCGGGGAGCTGTTTTTT	CATSDGTKPETTGELFF
TRBV14	.	TRBJ1-6	TRBD1	TGTGCCAGCAGCCAAGATCCTAGGACAGGGGAAAATTCACCCCTCCACTTT	CASSQDPRTGENSPLHF
TRBV4-2	once	TRBJ2-3	.	TGTGCCAGCCGACGGGACTTCGGCACAGATACGCAGTATTTT	CASRRDFGTDTQYF
TRBV7-9	.	TRBJ2-2	.	TGTGCCAGCAGCCAAACAGGGAACACCGGGGAGCTGTTTTTT	CASSQTGNTGELFF
TRBV7-4	.	TRBJ1-4	.	TGTGCCAGCAGCAGTTCGGATTTTGAGGTGCATGAAAAACTGTTTTTT	CASSSSDFEVHEKLFF
TRBV7-9	.	TRBJ2-7	.	TGTGCCAGCAGCTTAAGTTCCGGGAACTACGAGCAGTACTTC	CASSLSSGNYEQYF
TRBV19	.	TRBJ1-2	.	TGTGCCAGTACCATCACAACAGGTACTAACTATGGCTACACCTTC	CASTITTGTNYGYTF
TRBV7-9	.	TRBJ2-5	.	TGTGCCAGCAGTCTAACGGACTGGGAGACCCAGTACTTC	CASSLTDWETQYF
TRBV6-6	.	TRBJ2-2	TRBD2	TGTGCCAGCAGTTACGGAATTTCTAGCGGGACCGGGGAGCTGTTTTTT	CASSYGISSGTGELFF
TRBV5-1	.	TRBJ2-5	.	TGCGCCAGCAGCCCGAGGGAGCCCCAAGAGACCCAGTACTTC	CASSPREPQETQYF
TRBV5-1	.	TRBJ2-5	.	TGCGCCAGCAGCTGGAGCCAGCAAGAGACCCAGTACTTC	CASSWSQQETQYF
TRBV11-2	.	TRBJ1-6	TRBD1	TGTGCCAGCAGCCAGGGGACAGATAATAATTCACCCCTCCACTTT	CASSQGTDNNSPLHF
TRBV27	.	TRBJ2-5	TRBD2	TGTGCCAGCAGTCGTCTAGCGGGAGTTGGCGAGACCCAGTACTTC	CASSRLAGVGETQYF
TRBV7-9	once	TRBJ2-1	.	TGTGCCAGCAGCTTAGAGCTAGGCAATGAGCAGTTCTTC	CASSLELGNEQFF
TRBV9	.	TRBJ2-7	TRBD2	TGTGCCAGCAGCTTGGGACTAGTCTCCTACGAGCAGTACTTC	CASSLGLVSYEQYF
TRBV27	.	TRBJ1-1	TRBD1	TGTGCCAGCAGTTCACAGGGGGCATCTGAAGCTTTCTTT	CASSSQGASEAFF
TRBV10-3	.	TRBJ2-1	.	TGTGCCATCAACCCCGCAGGGCTCGGAAATGAGCAGTTCTTC	CAINPAGLGNEQFF
TRBV19	.	TRBJ2-3	TRBD2	TGTGCCAGTAGTATAGATGGTGGGAGGGCCGGAGATACGCAGTATTTT	CASSIDGGRAGDTQYF
TRBV28	.	TRBJ1-4	.	TGTGCCAGCAGCCCCCAGGCAACTAATGAAAAACTGTTTTTT	CASSPQATNEKLFF
TRBV4-1	.	TRBJ2-5	TRBD2	TGCGCCAGCAGCCGGGAGGGGTTCCCGTTATCGCGGGAGACCCAGTACTTC	CASSREGFPLSRETQYF
TRBV7-9	.	TRBJ1-4	.	TGTGCCAGCAGCTTGGGACGGGGGAATGAAAAACTGTTTTTT	CASSLGRGNEKLFF
TRBV27	.	TRBJ1-1	.	TGTGCCAGCAAGAAGGGGGGGCTGAACACTGAAGCTTTCTTT	CASKKGGLNTEAFF
TRBV27	.	TRBJ2-3	TRBD2	TGTGCCAGCACCCTACTTCGGACTAGCGGGGGCACAGATACGCAGTATTTT	CASTLLRTSGGTDTQYF
TRBV5-1	.	TRBJ2-2	.	TGCGCCAGCAGCTCCAGGGGGGCGCGGGACACCGGGGAGCTGTTTTTT	CASSSRGARDTGELFF
TRBV18	.	TRBJ2-7	TRBD1	TGTGCCAGCTCACCCGGACAGGGTTCTTTTGTCTACGAGCAGTACTTC	CASSPGQGSFVYEQYF
TRBV11-2	once	TRBJ2-3	.	TGTGCCAGCAGCTTAGTTCCCAGGGTAGGATTCACAGATACGCAGTATTTT	CASSLVPRVGFTDTQYF
TRBV7-9	.	TRBJ2-7	TRBD2	TGTGCCAGCAGCTTAGGGTCGCAGGGAGGGTACGAGCAGTACTTC	CASSLGSQGGYEQYF
TRBV9	.	TRBJ2-2	TRBD1	TGTGCCAGCAGCGTACCCGCGGACAGGGGGAACACCGGGGAGCTGTTTTTT	CASSVPADRGNTGELFF
TRBV5-5	.	TRBJ2-7	TRBD1	TGTGCCAGCAGCTTGGCTGACAGGGGCTACGAGCAGTACTTC	CASSLADRGYEQYF
TRBV6-4	.	TRBJ2-1	.	TGTGCCAGCAGAAAGGACACGTACAATGAGCAGTTCTTC	CASRKDTYNEQFF
TRBV5-1	.	TRBJ2-3	.	TGCGCCAGCACATCCGGGAGTAGCGAAGTAGATACGCAGTATTTT	CASTSGSSEVDTQYF
TRBV4-1	.	TRBJ2-2	.	TGCGCCAGCACGGGGGACACCGGGGAGCTGTTTTTT	CASTGDTGELFF
TRBV5-8	.	TRBJ1-5	TRBD1	TGTGCCAGCAGCTTGGCCCTAACAGGGGGTGGTCAGCCCCAGCATTTT	CASSLALTGGGQPQHF
TRBV28	.	TRBJ1-2	.	TGTGCCAGCAGTTCTCGACTTTATGGCTACACCTTC	CASSSRLYGYTF
TRBV20-1	.	TRBJ1-3	.	TGCAGTGCTAGTTCCCCCCTACAGGCTGGAAACACCATATATTTT	CSASSPLQAGNTIYF
TRBV7-2	.	TRBJ2-1	TRBD2	TGTGCCAGCAGTTACATCGGGGCTAGCGGGATTCCCTCCTACAATGAGCAGTTCTTC	CASSYIGASGIPSYNEQFF
TRBV29-1	.	TRBJ1-5	.	TGCAGCGTTGAGACAGCTTTGGGTCAGCCCCAGCATTTT	CSVETALGQPQHF
TRBV5-4	once	TRBJ1-6	.	TGTGCCAGCAGCAGTCTCTCATCGGGTTCACCCCTCCACTTT	CASSSLSSGSPLHF
TRBV29-1	.	TRBJ2-1	TRBD1	TGCAGCGGTACCCTTGGGACAGGGGTGCTCTTC	CSGTLGTGVLF
TRBV4-2	few	TRBJ2-7	TRBD2	TGTGCCAGCAGCCCCGATCGGGCGGGAGGAGTCTACGAGCAGTACTTC	CASSPDRAGGVYEQYF